This paragraph covers one T cell receptor beta chain sequence. Each participant's cohort was designated according to participant-reported clinical history. Cohort 3 recovered donors had two negative PCRs, clearance, or symptom resolution. This record comes from a study of blood T cell repertoires in COVID-19. With 2 bases removed from V and 2 bases from J, the gap between germline ends came to 14 bases. Germline V gene data show CDR1 as SGDLS and CDR2 as YYNGEE. The CDR3 loop spans 16 amino acids. The table came from immunoSEQ multiplex PCR; TCRdb's copy has only in-frame clones and leaves some out. The data hold more than 300,000 clones, with more than 75% observed a single time.

The origin of this receptor is a woman aged 18-29 years who had recovered from COVID-19. The chain is built from TRBV9 and TRBJ2-1; perhaps TRBD1 as D (5 bases). The sequenced material came from PBMCs or T cells enriched from blood (not recorded which). The CDR3: CASSVELKGPYNEQFF. CDR3 nucleotides: TGTGCCAGCAGCGTGGAACTGAAGGGGCCCTACAATGAGCAGTTCTTC.